This T cell receptor (beta chain) was obtained from a study of PD-1 and CTLA-4 blockade in melanoma. The CDR3 is 16 amino acids. Trimming pared 0 bases from V and 6 bases from J, leaving 15 bases between. From germline, CDR1 is SGHRS and CDR2 YFSETQ. Sequenced by immunoSEQ multiplex PCR; TCRdb stores in-frame clones only, minus some. The table shows roughly 21,000 clones, with approximately 89% occurring only once. The starting material was CD8+ T cells from peripheral blood, obtained before anti-PD-1 treatment. The sequence derives from a human donor with melanoma. The genes are TRBV5-1 and TRBJ2-2; D perhaps matches TRBD2 (6 bases). CDR3 nucleotide sequence: TGCGCCAGCAGCTTGGTTCGCAGGGAGGTATCCGGGGAGCTGTTTTTT. Amino acids: CASSLVRREVSGELFF. Complete variable domain (other parts from reference TRBV5-1 and TRBJ2-2): KAGVTQTPRYLIKTRGQQVTLSCSPISGHRSVSWYQQTPGQGLQFLFEYFSETQRNKGNFPGRFSGRQFSNSRSEMNVSTLELGDSALYLCASSLVRREVSGELFFGEGSRLTVL.